This T cell receptor beta chain was recorded in a study of OX40 agonist ivuxolimab in advanced cancers. A note on the overall study: The costimulatory receptor OX40 (CD134) was targeted by ivuxolimab, a fully human IgG2 agonistic monoclonal antibody. The purpose of peripheral TCRbeta sequencing was to test whether ivuxolimab changed TCR sequence diversity and led to clonal T-cell expansion. Intravenous ivuxolimab was administered to patients every 2 weeks at six dose levels: 0.01, 0.1, 0.3, 1.5, 3 and 10 mg/kg. The paper reports the monotherapy dose-escalation portion (N of about 52 patients) of the phase I ivuxolimab trial. Of the roughly 51 patients in dose escalation, 19 had hepatocellular carcinoma, about 15 had melanoma, 9 had renal cell carcinoma and 9 had head and neck cancer. Partial responses occurred in three dose-escalation patients, of whom one had hepatocellular carcinoma and two had cutaneous melanoma. Patients were allowed to have had prior anti-PD-1, anti-PD-L1 or anti-CTLA-4 therapy, and 40% to 45% of the dose-escalation patients had previously received checkpoint inhibitors. The dose-escalation cohort was 82.7% male with a mean age of approximately 60 years, ranging from roughly 20 to 80. Paper-wide results and their limitations: At doses of 0.1 to 3.0 mg/kg, clonal expansion of both CD4+ and CD8+ blood T cells was observed from baseline to week 6. Which antigens the clonally expanded peripheral T cells were specific for was not determined. In the 0.1-3.0 mg/kg groups, partial responders had among the lowest normalized peripheral clonal expansion, particularly in CD8+ T cells. After ivuxolimab, CD8+ T cells had more expanded clones than CD4+ T cells on average. Low levels of normalized T-cell clonal expansion were also seen in some patients who did not respond.

From the cysteine through the phenylalanine, the CDR3 covers 16 amino acids. Only CDR3 DNA is held: 48 bases, read in frame from base 1. V is reduced by 0 bases and J by 2 bases, leaving a spacing of 12 bases between them. CDR1 and CDR2 are read off the germline V gene as SGDLS and YYNGEE. The trial excluded patients who had a history of autoimmune disease or were on systemic immunosuppression. In every dose cohort, peripheral blood was drawn for TCR sequencing at baseline, cycle 4 day 1, and cycle 7 day 1. The samples were drawn from a first-in-human, open-label, multicenter phase I dose-escalation trial of ivuxolimab. Adults with locally advanced or metastatic melanoma, renal cell, hepatocellular, or head and neck squamous cell carcinoma were enrolled in the trial. Before TCR sequencing, CD4+ and CD8+ T cells were separately sorted from peripheral blood. This clone was seen just once. Its antigen target is currently unknown. Per-nucleotide qualities are absent, and no much larger clonotype sits a single base away.

For sequencing of the TCRbeta CDR3 region, genomic DNA was extracted from the sorted cells. The immunoSEQ Assay was used to sequence the TCRbeta CDR3 regions. This immuneACCESS table, as held by TCRdb, lists in-frame sequences with V and J called but not all clones. Of the missing ones, under half trace to an unresolved V gene in checked studies; the others have no known cause. This sample has 80,000 to 95,000 clones in its table, and more than 80% of those were observed once. The ten top clones hold 8% to 9.5% of the sample. This TCR derives from an adult with an advanced solid tumor such as melanoma, head and neck, liver or kidney cancer. Source: CD4+ or CD8+ T cells sorted from blood, taken in a trial of the OX40 agonist ivuxolimab. The chain is assembled from TRBV9 and TRBJ2-1; the D segment could be TRBD2, given 6 matching bases. At the DNA level, the sequence is TGTGCCAGCAGCGTAGCCCGCGGGATCGCCTACAATGAGCAGTTCTTC. It encodes CASSVARGIAYNEQFF.